The 15 T cell receptor beta chains below come from one sample, sequenced in a study of shared clonotypes between healthy human individuals. The data were produced by immunoSEQ multiplex PCR, yet TCRdb's version contains in-frame clones alone and is incomplete. There are over 750,000 clones in the sample; 96% occur only once, and about 0.21% lies in the top ten. CD8 cells regarded as naive lacked CD45RO, were positively chosen for CCR7, and omitted terminally differentiated effector memory CD45RA+ cells. Input material: naive CD8+ T cells sorted from blood. Receptor source: a man in his thirties or forties in good health.

A single count supports this clone. This rearrangement joins TRBV28 to TRBJ1-1, with 7 bases identical to TRBD1. CDR1 and CDR2 from the germline V gene are MDHEN and SYDVKM. The CDR3 length is 15 residues. After removal of 4 bases from V and 4 bases from J, the junction contained 9 bases not matched to a gene. The CDR3 nucleotides read TGTGCCAGCAGTTGGTCCATTACAGGGGCCACTGAAGCTTTCTTT. Residues: CASSWSITGATEAFF.

The rearrangement joins TRBV30 to TRBJ2-7; tentative D call: TRBD1 (5 bases). Germline values: CDR1 GTSNPN, CDR2 SVGIG (reference sequence). Trimming left V 0 bases short and J 3 bases short, with 12 bases between. There are 14 residues in the CDR3. In DNA, the CDR3 is TGTGCCTGGAGTGTCGGTAGGCAGGGCTACGAGCAGTACTTC. Its translation is CAWSVGRQGYEQYF.

This chain joins TRBV5-1 and TRBJ2-1; possibly TRBD2 for D (5 bases). V gave up 0 bases and J gave up 1 base, with 11 bases separating them. The germline gives CDR1 SGHRS, CDR2 YFSETQ. The CDR3 length is 16 residues. The chain's CDR3 is CASSLAGSPSYNEQFF. CDR3 coding DNA: TGCGCCAGCAGCTTGGCGGGGAGTCCATCCTACAATGAGCAGTTCTTC.

The chain combines TRBV27 with TRBJ2-1; D not resolved. Germline V gene data show CDR1 as MNHEY and CDR2 as SMNVEV (reference sequence). This CDR3 region has 14 residues. V lost 6 bases to trimming and J lost 5 bases, with 14 bases between them. The CDR3 is CASSLSGFDNEQFF. CDR3 nucleotide sequence: TGTGCCAGCAGCCTATCGGGCTTTGACAATGAGCAGTTCTTC.

The chain uses TRBV28 and TRBJ2-7; tentative D call: TRBD2 (6 bases). From germline, CDR1 is MDHEN and CDR2 SYDVKM. Trimming left V 5 bases short and J 2 bases short, with 13 bases between. The CDR3 length is 14 residues. The CDR3 DNA is TGTGCCAGCAGTACACCCGGGAGCCCCTACGAGCAGTACTTC. Amino acids: CASSTPGSPYEQYF.

Comment on this clone: This CDR3 is also generated by other DNA sequences in the sample. J is TRBJ2-7 and V is TRBV15; D is unresolved. Germline CDR1 is LNHNV and CDR2 is YYDKDF (reference sequence). CDR3 size: 13 residues. V was clipped by 0 bases and J by 0 bases, with 3 bases between them. The CDR3 DNA reads TGTGCCACCAGCAGAGATCTCTCCTACGAGCAGTACTTC. Protein: CATSRDLSYEQYF.

V is TRBV7-9 and J is TRBJ2-5, with 7 bases lining up with TRBD2. This CDR3 has 15 residues. CDR1 is SEHNR and CDR2 is FQNEAQ in the germline V gene (reference sequence). Trimming removed 5 bases from V and 7 bases from J; junction bases left unmatched: 13. In DNA form, the CDR3 reads TGTGCCAGCAGCCCACCGACTAGTTCGGGGGGGACCCAGTACTTC. This gives the protein CASSPPTSSGGTQYF.

DNA for the CDR3: TGTGCCACCAGCAGCGACACAGAAAGCTCCTACGAGCAGTACTTC. Translation gives CATSSDTESSYEQYF. The chain has TRBV15 and TRBJ2-7; no reliable D call. This CDR3 contains 15 residues. The germline V gene encodes CDR1 LNHNV and CDR2 YYDKDF (reference sequence). V gave up 3 bases and J gave up 0 bases, with 12 bases separating them.

The V call is TRBV7-8, the J call TRBJ1-1; tentatively, D is TRBD1 (5 bases). CDR1 and CDR2 from the germline V gene are SGHVS and FQNEAQ. Trimming removed 6 bases from V and 1 base from J, with 6 bases in between. The CDR3 loop spans 12 amino acids. The CDR3 loop reads CASSQGNTEAFF. Here the CDR3 DNA reads TGTGCCAGCAGTCAGGGGAACACTGAAGCTTTCTTT.

The V gene is TRBV9, the J gene TRBJ2-1; D gene uncertain. Trimming cost V 4 bases and J 3 bases, with 14 bases left between them. Germline CDR1 SGDLS, CDR2 YYNGEE. CDR3 length: 15 residues. CDR3 sequence reads: CASSPIGDDYNEQFF. Written as DNA, the CDR3 is TGTGCCAGCAGCCCGATAGGCGACGACTACAATGAGCAGTTCTTC.

The V gene is TRBV5-6, the J gene TRBJ2-7; D not certain. This CDR3 has 14 amino acids. Trimming shortened V by 4 bases and J by 3 bases, and 14 bases separated the two germline ends. Germline assignment: CDR1 SGHDT and CDR2 YYEEEE. The CDR3 DNA is TGTGCCAGCAGCCCCTGGATAAGGATCTACGAGCAGTACTTC. This sequence encodes CASSPWIRIYEQYF.

The chain employs TRBV7-8 and TRBJ2-1; a possible D gene is TRBD1 (6 bases). Germline V gene sequence: CDR1 SGHVS, CDR2 FQNEAQ. V was shortened by 3 bases and J by 2 bases, with 8 bases between the two germline ends. The CDR3 covers 14 residues. CDR3 coding DNA: TGTGCCAGCAGCTTGGACAGTACCTACAATGAGCAGTTCTTC. This encodes CASSLDSTYNEQFF. Complete variable domain (other parts from reference TRBV7-8 and TRBJ2-1): GAGVSQSPRYKVAKRGQDVALRCDPISGHVSLFWYQQALGQGPEFLTYFQNEAQLDKSGLPSDRFFAERPEGSVSTLKIQRTQQEDSAVYLCASSLDSTYNEQFFGPGTRLTVL.

The rearrangement uses TRBV28 and TRBJ2-3; D ambiguous. CDR3 length: 16 residues. V lost 5 bases and J lost 2, with 17 bases in between. CDR1 and CDR2 from the germline V gene are MDHEN and SYDVKM. CDR3 loop: CASSPRRSVATDTQYF. The CDR3 DNA follows: TGTGCCAGCAGTCCCCGTAGGAGTGTGGCCACAGATACGCAGTATTTT.

The chain is built from TRBV4-3 and TRBJ2-2, with 7 bases identical to TRBD1. This CDR3 has 15 amino acids. The junction had 6 bases not matched to a gene; V was cut back by 0 bases and J by 8 bases. The germline gives CDR1 LGHNA, CDR2 YSLEER. This CDR3 is CASSQDRGPRGELFF. The CDR3 nucleotides read TGCGCCAGCAGCCAAGATAGGGGGCCTCGAGGGGAGCTGTTTTTT.

Written as DNA, the CDR3 is TGTGCCAGCAGTGTCTTTGCGGGGGGGAATCAGCCCCAGCATTTT. Its protein product is CASSVFAGGNQPQHF. J is TRBJ1-5 and V is TRBV6-1; D is perhaps TRBD1 (5 bases). The V end lost 4 bases, the J end lost 4 bases, and 14 bases lay between the germline ends. The CDR3 is made up of 15 amino acids. CDR1 MNHNS and CDR2 SASEGT come from the germline V gene.